This T cell receptor beta chain stems from a study of blood T cell repertoires in COVID-19. Measured with immunoSEQ multiplex PCR; TCRdb has only the in-frame clones, and not every one. The table includes over 25,000 clones, approximately 84% detected once. V shed 3 bases, J shed 0 bases, and the junction held 10 bases outside the gene matches. Germline loops: CDR1 SGHDT, CDR2 YYEEEE. The CDR3 contains 19 residues. Sequenced sample: peripheral blood. The sequence derives from an older man with active COVID-19. This rearrangement joins TRBV5-6 to TRBJ2-6, with 9 bases lining up with TRBD1. For the CDR3, the DNA is TGTGCCAGCAGCTCTGAGAAATACAGGGGGCGCTCTGGGGCCAACGTCCTGACTTTC. Amino acid sequence: CASSSEKYRGRSGANVLTF.